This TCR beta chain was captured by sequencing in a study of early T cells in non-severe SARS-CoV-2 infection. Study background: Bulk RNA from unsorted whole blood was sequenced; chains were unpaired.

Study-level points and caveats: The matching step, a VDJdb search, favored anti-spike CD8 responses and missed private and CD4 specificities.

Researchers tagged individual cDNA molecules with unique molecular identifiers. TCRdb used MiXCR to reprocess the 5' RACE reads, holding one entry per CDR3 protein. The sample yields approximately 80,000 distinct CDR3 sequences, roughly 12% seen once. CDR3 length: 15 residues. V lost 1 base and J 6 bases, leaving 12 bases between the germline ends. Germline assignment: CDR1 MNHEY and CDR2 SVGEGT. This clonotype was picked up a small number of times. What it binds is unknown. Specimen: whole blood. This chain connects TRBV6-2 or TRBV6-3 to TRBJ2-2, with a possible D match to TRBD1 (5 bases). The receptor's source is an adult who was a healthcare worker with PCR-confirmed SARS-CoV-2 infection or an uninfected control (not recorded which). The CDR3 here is CASSYFWGGSGELFF. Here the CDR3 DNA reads TGTGCCAGCAGTTACTTCTGGGGCGGATCCGGGGAGCTGTTTTTT.